This paragraph reports one T cell receptor (beta chain). The data were obtained in a study of T cells after somatic rescue of genetic block. The V end lost 3 bases, the J end lost 2 bases, and 7 bases lay between the germline ends. CDR1 and CDR2 (germline): LNHDA, SQIVND (reference sequence). The CDR3 totals 13 residues. Method: immunoSEQ multiplex PCR; TCRdb's copy keeps in-frame clones and lacks some. The table lists more than 65,000 clones, roughly 93% of them singletons. Sequences were obtained from peripheral blood mononuclear cells (PBMCs). The sequence was obtained from a man in his thirties or forties. This chain connects TRBV19 to TRBJ1-1; D gene ambiguous. The CDR3 reads CASSIWENTEAFF. CDR3 DNA sequence: TGTGCCAGTAGTATCTGGGAAAACACTGAAGCTTTCTTT.